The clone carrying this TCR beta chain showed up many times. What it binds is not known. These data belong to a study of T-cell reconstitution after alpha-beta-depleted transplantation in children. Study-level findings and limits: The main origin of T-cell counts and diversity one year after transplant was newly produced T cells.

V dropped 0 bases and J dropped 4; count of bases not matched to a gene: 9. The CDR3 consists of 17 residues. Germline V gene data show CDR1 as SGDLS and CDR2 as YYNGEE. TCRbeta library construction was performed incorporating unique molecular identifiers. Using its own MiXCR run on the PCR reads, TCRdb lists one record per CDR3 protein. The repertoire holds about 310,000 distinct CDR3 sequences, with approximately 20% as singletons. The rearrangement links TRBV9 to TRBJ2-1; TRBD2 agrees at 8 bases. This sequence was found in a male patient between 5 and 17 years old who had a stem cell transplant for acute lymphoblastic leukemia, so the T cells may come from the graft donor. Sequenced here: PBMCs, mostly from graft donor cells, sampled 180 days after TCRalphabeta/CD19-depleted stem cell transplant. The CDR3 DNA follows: TGTGCCAGCAGCGTAGGTCCAGCGGGAGAGGGATACAATGAGCAGTTCTTC. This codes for CASSVGPAGEGYNEQFF. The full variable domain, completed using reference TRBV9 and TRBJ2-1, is DSGVTQTPKHLITATGQRVTLRCSPRSGDLSVYWYQQSLDQGLQFLIQYYNGEERAKGNILERFSAQQFPDLHSELNLSSLELGDSALYFCASSVGPAGEGYNEQFFGPGTRLTVL.